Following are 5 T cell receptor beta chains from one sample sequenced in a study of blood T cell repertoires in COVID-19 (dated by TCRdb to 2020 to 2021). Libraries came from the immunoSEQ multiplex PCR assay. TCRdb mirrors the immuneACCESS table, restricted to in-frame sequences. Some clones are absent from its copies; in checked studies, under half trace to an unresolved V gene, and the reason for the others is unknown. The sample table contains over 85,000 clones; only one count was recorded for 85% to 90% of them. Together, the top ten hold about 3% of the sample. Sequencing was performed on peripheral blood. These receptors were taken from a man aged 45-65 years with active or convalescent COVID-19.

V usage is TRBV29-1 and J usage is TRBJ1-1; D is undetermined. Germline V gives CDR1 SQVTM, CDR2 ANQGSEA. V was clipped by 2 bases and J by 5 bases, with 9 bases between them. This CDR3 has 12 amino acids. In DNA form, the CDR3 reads TGCAGCGTTGAACCACCCGGGACTGAAGCTTTCTTT. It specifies CSVEPPGTEAFF. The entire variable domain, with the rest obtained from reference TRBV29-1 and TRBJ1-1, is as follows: SAVISQKPSRDICQRGTSLTIQCQVDSQVTMMFWYRQQPGQSLTLIATANQGSEATYESGFVIDKFPISRPNLTFSTLTVSNMSPEDSSIYLCSVEPPGTEAFFGQGTRLTVV.

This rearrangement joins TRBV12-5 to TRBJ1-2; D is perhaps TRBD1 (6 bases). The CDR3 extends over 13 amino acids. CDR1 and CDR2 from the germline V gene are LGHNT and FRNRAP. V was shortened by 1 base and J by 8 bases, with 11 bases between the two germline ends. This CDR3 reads CASGLGQEFGYTF. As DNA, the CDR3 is TGTGCTAGTGGTTTGGGACAGGAATTCGGCTACACCTTC.

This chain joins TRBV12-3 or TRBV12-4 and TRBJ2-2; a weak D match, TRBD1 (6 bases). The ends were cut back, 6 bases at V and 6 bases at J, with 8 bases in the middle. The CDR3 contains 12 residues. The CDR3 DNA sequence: TGTGCCAGCAGGGACAGCCCCGGGGAGCTGTTTTTT. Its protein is CASRDSPGELFF.

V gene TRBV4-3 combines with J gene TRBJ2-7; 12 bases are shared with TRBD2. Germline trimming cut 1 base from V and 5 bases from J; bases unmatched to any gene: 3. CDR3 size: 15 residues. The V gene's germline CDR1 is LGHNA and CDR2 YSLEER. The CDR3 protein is CASSQALAGGNEQYF. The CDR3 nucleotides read TGCGCCAGCAGCCAAGCGCTAGCGGGGGGGAACGAGCAGTACTTC.

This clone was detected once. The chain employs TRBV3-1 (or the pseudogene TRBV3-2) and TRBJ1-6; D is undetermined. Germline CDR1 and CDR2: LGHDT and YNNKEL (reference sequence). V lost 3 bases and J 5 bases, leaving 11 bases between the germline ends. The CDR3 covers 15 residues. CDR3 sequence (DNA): TGTGCCAGCAGCCACCGGCAGGCTAATAATTCACCCCTCCACTTT. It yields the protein CASSHRQANNSPLHF.